This entry is about one T cell receptor (beta chain). As yet, its antigen is unknown. This sample was included in a study of CD8 T cells in ankylosing spondylitis. Whole-study results and caveats: Ankylosing spondylitis blood appeared to carry a characteristic TCR beta motif of roughly 8 highly homologous variants.

V gave up 3 bases and J gave up 4 bases, with 13 bases separating them. The CDR3 is made up of 14 amino acids. Germline lookup yields CDR1 SEHNR and CDR2 FQNEAQ (reference sequence). Construction of TCR beta libraries was performed using quantitative 5'-RACE with molecular barcodes. TCRdb reprocessed the 5' RACE reads with MiXCR, giving one entry per CDR3 protein. The sample yields some 800,000 distinct CDR3 sequences, over 9.5% seen once. This chain uses TRBV7-9 with TRBJ2-7; possible D gene TRBD1, 6 bases. Sequenced material: blood, either unsorted or a sorted T cell fraction (not recorded which). The sequence was obtained from a male donor with ankylosing spondylitis. This chain's CDR3 is CASSFRGRGYEQYF. CDR3 in DNA: TGTGCCAGCAGCTTCAGGGGCCGGGGATACGAGCAGTACTTC. Full variable domain (rest looked up from reference TRBV7-9 and TRBJ2-7): DTGVSQNPRHKITKRGQNVTFRCDPISEHNRLYWYRQTLGQGPEFLTYFQNEAQLEKSRLLSDRFSAERPKGSFSTLEIQRTEQGDSAMYLCASSFRGRGYEQYFGPGTRLTVT.